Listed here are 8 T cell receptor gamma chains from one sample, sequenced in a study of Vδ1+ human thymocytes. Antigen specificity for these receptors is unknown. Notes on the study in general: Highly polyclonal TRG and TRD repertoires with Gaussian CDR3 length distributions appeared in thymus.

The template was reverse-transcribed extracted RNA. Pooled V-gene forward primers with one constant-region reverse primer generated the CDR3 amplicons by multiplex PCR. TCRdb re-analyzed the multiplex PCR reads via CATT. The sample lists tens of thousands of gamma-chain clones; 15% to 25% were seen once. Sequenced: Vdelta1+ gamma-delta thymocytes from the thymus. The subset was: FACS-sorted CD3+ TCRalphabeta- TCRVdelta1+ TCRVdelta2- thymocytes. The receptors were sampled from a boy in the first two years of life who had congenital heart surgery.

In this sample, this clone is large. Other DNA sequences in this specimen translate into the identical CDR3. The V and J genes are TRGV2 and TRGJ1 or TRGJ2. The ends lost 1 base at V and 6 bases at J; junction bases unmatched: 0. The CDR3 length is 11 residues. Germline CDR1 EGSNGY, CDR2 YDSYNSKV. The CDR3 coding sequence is TGTGCCACCTGGGACGGTTATAAGAAACTCTTT. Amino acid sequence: CATWDGYKKLF.

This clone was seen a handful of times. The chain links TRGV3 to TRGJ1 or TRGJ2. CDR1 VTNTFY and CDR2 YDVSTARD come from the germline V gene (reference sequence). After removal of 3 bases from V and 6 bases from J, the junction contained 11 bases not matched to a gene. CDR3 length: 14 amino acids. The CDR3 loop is CATWDGHKGYKKLF. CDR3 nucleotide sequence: TGTGCCACCTGGGACGGTCACAAGGGTTATAAGAAACTCTTT.

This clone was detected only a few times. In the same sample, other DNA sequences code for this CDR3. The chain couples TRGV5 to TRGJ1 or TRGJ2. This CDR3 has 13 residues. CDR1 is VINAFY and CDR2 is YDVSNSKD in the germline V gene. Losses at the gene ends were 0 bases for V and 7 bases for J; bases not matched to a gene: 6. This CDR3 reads CATWDRRYYKKLF. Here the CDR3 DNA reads TGTGCCACCTGGGACAGGCGCTACTATAAGAAACTCTTT.

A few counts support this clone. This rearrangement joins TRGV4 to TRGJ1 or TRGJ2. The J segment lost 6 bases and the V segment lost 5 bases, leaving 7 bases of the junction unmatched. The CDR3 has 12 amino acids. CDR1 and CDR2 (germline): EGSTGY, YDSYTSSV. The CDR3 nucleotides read TGTGCCACCTGGGGACAGGCTTATAAGAAACTCTTT. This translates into CATWGQAYKKLF.

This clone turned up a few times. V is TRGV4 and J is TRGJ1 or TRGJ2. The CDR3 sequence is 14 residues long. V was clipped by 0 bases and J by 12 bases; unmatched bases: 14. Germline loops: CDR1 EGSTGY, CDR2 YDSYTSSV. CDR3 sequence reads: CATWDGPLVEAKLF. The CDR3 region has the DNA TGTGCCACCTGGGATGGGCCATTGGTTGAAGCGAAACTCTTT.

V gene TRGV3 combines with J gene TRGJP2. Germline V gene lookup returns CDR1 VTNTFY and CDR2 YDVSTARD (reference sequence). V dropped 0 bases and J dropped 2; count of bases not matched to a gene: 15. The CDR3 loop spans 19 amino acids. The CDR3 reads CATWDRRWGGGSSDWIKTF. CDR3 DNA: TGTGCCACCTGGGACAGGCGGTGGGGGGGAGGGAGTAGTGATTGGATCAAGACGTTT.

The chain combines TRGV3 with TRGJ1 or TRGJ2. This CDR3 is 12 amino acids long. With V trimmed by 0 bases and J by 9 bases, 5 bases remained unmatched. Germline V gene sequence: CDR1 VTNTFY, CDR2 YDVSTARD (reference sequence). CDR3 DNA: TGTGCCACCTGGGACAGGCTCCTTAAGAAACTCTTT. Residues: CATWDRLLKKLF.

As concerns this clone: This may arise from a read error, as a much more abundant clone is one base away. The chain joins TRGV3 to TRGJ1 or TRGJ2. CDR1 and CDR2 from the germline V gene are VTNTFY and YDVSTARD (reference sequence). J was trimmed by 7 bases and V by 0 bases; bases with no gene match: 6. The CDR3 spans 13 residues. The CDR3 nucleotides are TGTGCCACCTGGGACAGGCGGAAGTATAAGAAACTCTTT. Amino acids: CATWDRRKYKKLF.